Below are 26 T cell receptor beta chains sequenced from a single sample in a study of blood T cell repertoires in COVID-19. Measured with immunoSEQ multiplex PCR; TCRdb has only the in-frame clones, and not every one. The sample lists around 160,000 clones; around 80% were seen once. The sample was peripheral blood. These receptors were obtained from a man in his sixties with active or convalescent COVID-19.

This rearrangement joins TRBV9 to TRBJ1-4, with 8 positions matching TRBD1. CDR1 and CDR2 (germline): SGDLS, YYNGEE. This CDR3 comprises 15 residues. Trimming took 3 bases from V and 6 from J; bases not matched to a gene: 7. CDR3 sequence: CASSARQGKDEKLFF. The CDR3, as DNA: TGTGCCAGCAGCGCCAGACAGGGGAAAGATGAAAAACTGTTTTTT.

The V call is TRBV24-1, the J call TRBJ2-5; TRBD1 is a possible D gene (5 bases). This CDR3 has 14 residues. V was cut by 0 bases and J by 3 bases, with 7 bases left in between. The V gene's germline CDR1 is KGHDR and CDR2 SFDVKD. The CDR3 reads CATSDLAREETQYF. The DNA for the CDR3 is TGTGCCACCAGTGATTTGGCCAGGGAAGAGACCCAGTACTTC.

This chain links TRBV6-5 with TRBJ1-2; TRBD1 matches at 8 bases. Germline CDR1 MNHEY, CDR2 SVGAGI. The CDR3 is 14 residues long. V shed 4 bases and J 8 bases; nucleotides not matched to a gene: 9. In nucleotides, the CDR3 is TGTGCCAGCAGTTCCCTGGACAGGGATGGGGGCTACACCTTC. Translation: CASSSLDRDGGYTF.

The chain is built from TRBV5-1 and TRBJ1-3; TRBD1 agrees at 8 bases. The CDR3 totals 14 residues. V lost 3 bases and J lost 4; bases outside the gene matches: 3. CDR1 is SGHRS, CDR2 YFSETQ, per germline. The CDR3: CASSYGQGGNTIYF. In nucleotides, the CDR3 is TGCGCCAGCAGCTATGGACAGGGCGGAAACACCATATATTTT.

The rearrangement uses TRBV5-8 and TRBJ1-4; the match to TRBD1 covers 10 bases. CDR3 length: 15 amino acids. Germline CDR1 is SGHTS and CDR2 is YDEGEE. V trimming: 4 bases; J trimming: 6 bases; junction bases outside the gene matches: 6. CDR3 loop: CASSTSGTGDEKLFF. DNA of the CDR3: TGTGCCAGCAGCACTTCCGGGACAGGGGATGAAAAACTGTTTTTT.

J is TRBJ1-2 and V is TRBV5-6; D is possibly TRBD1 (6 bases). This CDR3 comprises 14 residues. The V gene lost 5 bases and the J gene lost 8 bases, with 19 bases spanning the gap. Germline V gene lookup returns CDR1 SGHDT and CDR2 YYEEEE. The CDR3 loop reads CASSQTTGFIGYTF. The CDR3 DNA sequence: TGTGCCAGCAGTCAAACCACAGGGTTTATCGGCTACACCTTC. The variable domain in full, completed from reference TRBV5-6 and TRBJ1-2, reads DAGVTQSPTHLIKTRGQQVTLRCSPKSGHDTVSWYQQALGQGPQFIFQYYEEEERQRGNFPDRFSGHQFPNYSSELNVNALLLGDSALYLCASSQTTGFIGYTFGSGTRLTVV.

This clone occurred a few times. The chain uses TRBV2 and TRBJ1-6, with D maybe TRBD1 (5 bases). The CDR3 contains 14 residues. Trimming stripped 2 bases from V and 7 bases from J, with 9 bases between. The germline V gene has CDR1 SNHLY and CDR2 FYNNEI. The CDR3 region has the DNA TGTGCCAGCAGTGAACAGGGCCTCAATTCACCCCTCCACTTT. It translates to CASSEQGLNSPLHF.

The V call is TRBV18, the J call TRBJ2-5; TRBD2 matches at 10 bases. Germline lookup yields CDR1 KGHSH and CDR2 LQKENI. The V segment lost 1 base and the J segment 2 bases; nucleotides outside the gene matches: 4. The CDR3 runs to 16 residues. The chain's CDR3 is CASSPRSGGRQETQYF. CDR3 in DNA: TGTGCCAGCTCACCACGTAGCGGGGGGCGTCAAGAGACCCAGTACTTC.

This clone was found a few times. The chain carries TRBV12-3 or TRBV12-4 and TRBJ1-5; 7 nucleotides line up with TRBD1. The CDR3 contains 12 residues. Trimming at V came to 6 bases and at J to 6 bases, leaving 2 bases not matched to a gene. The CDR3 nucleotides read TGTGCCAGCAGGACAGGGAGTCAGCCCCAGCATTTT. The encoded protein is CASRTGSQPQHF.

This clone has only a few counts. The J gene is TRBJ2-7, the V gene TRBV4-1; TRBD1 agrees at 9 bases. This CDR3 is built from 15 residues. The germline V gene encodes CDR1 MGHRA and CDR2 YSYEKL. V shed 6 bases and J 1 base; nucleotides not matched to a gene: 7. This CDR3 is CASRPTGTGSYEQYF. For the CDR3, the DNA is TGCGCCAGCAGACCCACAGGGACAGGGTCCTACGAGCAGTACTTC.

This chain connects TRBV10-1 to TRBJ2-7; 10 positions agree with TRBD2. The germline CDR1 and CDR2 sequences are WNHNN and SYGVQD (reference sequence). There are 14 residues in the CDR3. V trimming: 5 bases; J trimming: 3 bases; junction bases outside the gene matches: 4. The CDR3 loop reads CASSPASGSYEQYF. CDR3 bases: TGCGCCAGCAGTCCGGCTAGCGGGAGCTACGAGCAGTACTTC.

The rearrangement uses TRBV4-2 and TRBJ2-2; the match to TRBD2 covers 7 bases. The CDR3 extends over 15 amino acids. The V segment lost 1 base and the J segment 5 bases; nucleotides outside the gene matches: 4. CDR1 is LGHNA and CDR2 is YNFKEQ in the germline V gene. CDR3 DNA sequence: TGTGCCAGCAGCCAAGGCGGGAGAGATACCGGGGAGCTGTTTTTT. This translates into CASSQGGRDTGELFF.

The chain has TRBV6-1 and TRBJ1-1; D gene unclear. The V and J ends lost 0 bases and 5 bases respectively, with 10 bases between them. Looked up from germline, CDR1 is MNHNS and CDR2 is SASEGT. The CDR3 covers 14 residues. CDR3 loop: CASSEAGGRTEAFF. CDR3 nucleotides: TGTGCCAGCAGTGAAGCTGGAGGGCGGACTGAAGCTTTCTTT.

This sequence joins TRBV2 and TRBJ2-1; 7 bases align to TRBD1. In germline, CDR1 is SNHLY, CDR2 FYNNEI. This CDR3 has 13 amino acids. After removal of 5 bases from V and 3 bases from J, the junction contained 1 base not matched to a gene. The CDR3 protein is CASSRDSYNEQFF. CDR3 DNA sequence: TGTGCCAGCAGTCGGGACAGCTACAATGAGCAGTTCTTC.

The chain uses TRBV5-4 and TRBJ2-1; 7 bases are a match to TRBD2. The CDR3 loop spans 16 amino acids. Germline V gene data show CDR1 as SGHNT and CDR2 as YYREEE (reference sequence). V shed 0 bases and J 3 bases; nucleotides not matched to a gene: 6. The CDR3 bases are TGTGCCAGCAGCTTGGGCGCTAGCGGAGGCTACAATGAGCAGTTCTTC. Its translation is CASSLGASGGYNEQFF.

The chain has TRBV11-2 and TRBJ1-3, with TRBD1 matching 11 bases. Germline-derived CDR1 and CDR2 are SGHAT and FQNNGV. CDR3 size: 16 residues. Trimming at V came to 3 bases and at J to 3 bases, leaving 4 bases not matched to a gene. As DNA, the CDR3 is TGTGCCAGCAGCTTGGACAGGGGGCATTATGGAAACACCATATATTTT. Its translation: CASSLDRGHYGNTIYF.

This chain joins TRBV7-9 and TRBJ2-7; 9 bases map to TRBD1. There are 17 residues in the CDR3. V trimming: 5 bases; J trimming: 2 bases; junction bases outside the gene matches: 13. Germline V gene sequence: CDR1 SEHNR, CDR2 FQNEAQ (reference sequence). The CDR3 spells CASSQRPGTGIPYEQYF. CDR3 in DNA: TGTGCCAGCAGCCAACGACCTGGGACAGGGATCCCCTACGAGCAGTACTTC.

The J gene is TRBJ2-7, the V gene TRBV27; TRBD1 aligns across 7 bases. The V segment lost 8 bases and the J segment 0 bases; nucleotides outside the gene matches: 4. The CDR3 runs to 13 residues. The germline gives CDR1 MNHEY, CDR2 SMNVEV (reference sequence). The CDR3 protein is CASGRDSSYEQYF. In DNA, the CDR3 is TGTGCCAGCGGCCGGGACAGCTCCTACGAGCAGTACTTC.

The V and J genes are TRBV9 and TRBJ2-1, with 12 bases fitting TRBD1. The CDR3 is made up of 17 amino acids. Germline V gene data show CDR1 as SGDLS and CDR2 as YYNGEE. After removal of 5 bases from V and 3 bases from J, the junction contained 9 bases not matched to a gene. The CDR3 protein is CASSSGTGGIFYNEQFF. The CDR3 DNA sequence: TGTGCCAGCAGTTCCGGGACAGGGGGCATATTCTACAATGAGCAGTTCTTC.

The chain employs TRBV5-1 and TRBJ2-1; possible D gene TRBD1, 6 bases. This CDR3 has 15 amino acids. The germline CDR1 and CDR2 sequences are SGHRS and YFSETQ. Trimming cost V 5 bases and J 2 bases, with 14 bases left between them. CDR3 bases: TGCGCCAGCAGAGGGGGTGGGGTTGCCTACAATGAGCAGTTCTTC. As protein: CASRGGGVAYNEQFF.

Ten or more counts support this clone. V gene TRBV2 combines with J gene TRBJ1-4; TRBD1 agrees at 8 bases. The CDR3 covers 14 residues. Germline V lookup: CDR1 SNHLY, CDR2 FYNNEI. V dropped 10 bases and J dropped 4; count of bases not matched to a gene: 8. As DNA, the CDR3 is TGTGCCACCCTTCAGGGGGCCGGTAATGAAAAACTGTTTTTT. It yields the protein CATLQGAGNEKLFF.

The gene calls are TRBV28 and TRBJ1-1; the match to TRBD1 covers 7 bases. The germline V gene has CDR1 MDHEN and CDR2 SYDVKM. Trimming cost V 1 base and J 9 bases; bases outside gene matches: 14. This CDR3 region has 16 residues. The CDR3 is CASSLSTAGTVAKAFF. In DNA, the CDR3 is TGTGCCAGCAGTTTATCTACTGCCGGGACAGTGGCAAAAGCTTTCTTT.

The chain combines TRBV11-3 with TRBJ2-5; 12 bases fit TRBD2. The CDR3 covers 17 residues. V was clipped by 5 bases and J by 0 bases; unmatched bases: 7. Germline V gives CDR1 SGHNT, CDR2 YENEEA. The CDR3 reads CASSPGTSGFHQETQYF. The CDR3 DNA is TGTGCCAGCAGCCCCGGGACTAGCGGGTTCCACCAAGAGACCCAGTACTTC.

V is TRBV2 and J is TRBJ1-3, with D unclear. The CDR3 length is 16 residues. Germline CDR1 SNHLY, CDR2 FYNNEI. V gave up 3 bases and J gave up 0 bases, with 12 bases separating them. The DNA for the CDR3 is TGTGCCAGCAGTGATGGCACAGCAAACTCTGGAAACACCATATATTTT. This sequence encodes CASSDGTANSGNTIYF.

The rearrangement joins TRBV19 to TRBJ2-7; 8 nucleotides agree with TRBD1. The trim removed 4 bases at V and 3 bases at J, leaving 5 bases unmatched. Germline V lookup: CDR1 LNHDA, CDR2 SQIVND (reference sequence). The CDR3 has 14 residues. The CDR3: CASSRQGTRYEQYF. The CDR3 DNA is TGTGCCAGTAGTAGACAGGGGACACGCTACGAGCAGTACTTC. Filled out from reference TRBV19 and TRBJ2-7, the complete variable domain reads DGGITQSPKYLFRKEGQNVTLSCEQNLNHDAMYWYRQDPGQGLRLIYYSQIVNDFQKGDIAEGYSVSREKKESFPLTVTSAQKNPTAFYLCASSRQGTRYEQYFGPGTRLTVT.

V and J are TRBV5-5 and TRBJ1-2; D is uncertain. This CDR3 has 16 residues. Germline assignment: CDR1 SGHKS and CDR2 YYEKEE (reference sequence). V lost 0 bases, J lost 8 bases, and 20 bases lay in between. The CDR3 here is CASSLGPGQTSWGYTF. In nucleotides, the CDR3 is TGTGCCAGCAGCTTGGGGCCAGGCCAAACCTCCTGGGGCTACACCTTC.